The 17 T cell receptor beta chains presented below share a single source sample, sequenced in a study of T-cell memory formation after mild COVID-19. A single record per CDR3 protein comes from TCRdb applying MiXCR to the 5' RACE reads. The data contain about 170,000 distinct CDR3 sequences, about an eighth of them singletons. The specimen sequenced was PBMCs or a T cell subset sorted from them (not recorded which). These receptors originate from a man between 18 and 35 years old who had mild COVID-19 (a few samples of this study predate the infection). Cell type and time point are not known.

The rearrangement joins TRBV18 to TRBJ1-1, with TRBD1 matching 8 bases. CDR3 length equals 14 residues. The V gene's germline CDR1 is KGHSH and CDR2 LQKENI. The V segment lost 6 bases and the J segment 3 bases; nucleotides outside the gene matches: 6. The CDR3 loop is CASSRTGLDTEAFF. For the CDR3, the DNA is TGTGCCAGCTCCCGGACAGGGTTGGACACTGAAGCTTTCTTT.

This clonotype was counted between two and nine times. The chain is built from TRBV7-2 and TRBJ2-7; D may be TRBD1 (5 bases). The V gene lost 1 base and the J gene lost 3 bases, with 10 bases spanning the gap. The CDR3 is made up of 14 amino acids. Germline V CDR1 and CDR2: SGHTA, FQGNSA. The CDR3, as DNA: TGTGCCAGCAGCTTAGGGGGCACGCGCTACGAGCAGTACTTC. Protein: CASSLGGTRYEQYF.

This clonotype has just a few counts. CDR3 coding DNA: TGTGCCAGCAGTTACAGGACAGGGGGCGAGGCTTTCTTT. It is translated as CASSYRTGGEAFF. The chain couples TRBV6-5 to TRBJ1-1, with TRBD1 matching 11 bases. CDR3 length: 13 residues. Germline loops: CDR1 MNHEY, CDR2 SVGAGI. Trimming at V came to 2 bases and at J to 11 bases, leaving 4 bases not matched to a gene.

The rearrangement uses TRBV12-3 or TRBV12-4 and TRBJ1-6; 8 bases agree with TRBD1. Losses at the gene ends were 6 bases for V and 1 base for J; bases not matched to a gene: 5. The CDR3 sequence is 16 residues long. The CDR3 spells CASRSGGWSYNSPLHF. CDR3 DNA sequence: TGTGCCAGCAGGTCAGGGGGCTGGTCCTATAATTCACCCCTCCACTTT.

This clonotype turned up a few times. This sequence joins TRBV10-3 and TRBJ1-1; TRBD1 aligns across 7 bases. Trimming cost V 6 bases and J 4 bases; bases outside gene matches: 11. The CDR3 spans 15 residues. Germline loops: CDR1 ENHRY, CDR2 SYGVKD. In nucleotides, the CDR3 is TGTGCCATCAGAGGAAGGCAGGGGGAGGGCACTGAAGCTTTCTTT. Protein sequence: CAIRGRQGEGTEAFF.

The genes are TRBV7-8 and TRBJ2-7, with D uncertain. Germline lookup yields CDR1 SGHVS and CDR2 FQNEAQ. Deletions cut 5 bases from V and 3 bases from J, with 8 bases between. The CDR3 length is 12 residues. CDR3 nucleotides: TGTGCCAGCAGCCGAACGGTCTACGAGCAGTACTTC. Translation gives CASSRTVYEQYF.

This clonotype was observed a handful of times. CDR3 nucleotide sequence: TGTGCCAGCAGCTTAGGTCACAGGGGATCACCCCTCCACTTT. Protein product: CASSLGHRGSPLHF. This chain connects TRBV7-8 to TRBJ1-6, with 7 bases that match TRBD1. The CDR3 is 14 amino acids. The J segment lost 10 bases and the V segment lost 1 base, leaving 4 bases of the junction unmatched. Germline CDR1 reads SGHVS; CDR2 reads FQNEAQ.

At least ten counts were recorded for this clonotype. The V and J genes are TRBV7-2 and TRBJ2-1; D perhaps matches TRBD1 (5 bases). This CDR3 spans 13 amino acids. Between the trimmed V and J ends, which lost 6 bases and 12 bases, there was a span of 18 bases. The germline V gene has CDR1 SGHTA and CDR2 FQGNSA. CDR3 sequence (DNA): TGTGCCAGCAGTCAAGACAGCATGATAGGGCAGTTCTTC. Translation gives CASSQDSMIGQFF.

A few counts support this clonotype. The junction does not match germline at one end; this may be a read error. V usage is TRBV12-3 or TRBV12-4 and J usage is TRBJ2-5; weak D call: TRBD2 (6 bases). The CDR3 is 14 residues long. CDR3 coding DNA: TGTGCCAGCACTTTAAGTGCGGGGCTTGAGACCCAGTACTTC. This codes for CASTLSAGLETQYF.

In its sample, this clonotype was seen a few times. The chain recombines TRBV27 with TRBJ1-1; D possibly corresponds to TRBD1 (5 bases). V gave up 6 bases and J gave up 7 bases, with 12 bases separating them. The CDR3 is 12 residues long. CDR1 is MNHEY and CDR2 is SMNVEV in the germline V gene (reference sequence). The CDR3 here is CASSKMGGEAFF. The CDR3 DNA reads TGTGCCAGCAGCAAAATGGGGGGTGAAGCTTTCTTT.

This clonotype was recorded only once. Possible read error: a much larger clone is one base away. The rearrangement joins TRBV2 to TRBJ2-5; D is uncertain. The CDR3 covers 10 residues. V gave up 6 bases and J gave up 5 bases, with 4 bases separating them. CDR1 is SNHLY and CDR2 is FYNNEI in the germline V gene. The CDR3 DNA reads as TGTGCCAGCAGGCTGGAGACCCAGTACTTC. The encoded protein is CASRLETQYF.

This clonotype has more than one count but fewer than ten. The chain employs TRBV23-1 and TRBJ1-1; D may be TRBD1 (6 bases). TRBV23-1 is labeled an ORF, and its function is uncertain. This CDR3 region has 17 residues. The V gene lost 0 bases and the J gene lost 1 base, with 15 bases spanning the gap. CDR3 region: CASSQSSPRTENTEAFF. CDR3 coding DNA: TGCGCCAGCAGTCAATCGTCCCCTAGGACAGAGAACACTGAAGCTTTCTTT.

In DNA form, the CDR3 reads TGTGCCAGCAGTTACGCGGGGGGCCCCTACGAGCAGTACTTC. Its translation is CASSYAGGPYEQYF. This sequence joins TRBV6-5 and TRBJ2-7; TRBD2 matches 8 bases. The ends lost 2 bases at V and 2 bases at J; junction bases unmatched: 2. This CDR3 comprises 14 residues. Germline assignment: CDR1 MNHEY and CDR2 SVGAGI.

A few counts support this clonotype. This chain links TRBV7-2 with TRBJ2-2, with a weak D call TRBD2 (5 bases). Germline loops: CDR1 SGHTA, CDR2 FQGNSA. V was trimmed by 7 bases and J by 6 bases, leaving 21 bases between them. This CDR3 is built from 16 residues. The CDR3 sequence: CASKPDPTGFPGELFF. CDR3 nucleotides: TGTGCCAGCAAACCCGACCCGACGGGGTTTCCCGGGGAGCTGTTTTTT.

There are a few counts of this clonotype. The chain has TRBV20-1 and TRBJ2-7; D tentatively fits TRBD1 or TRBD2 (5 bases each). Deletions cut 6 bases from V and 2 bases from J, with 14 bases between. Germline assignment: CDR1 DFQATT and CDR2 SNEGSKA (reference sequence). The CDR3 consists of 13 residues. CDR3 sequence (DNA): TGCAGTGCCCTTGGGGACCGAACCTACGAGCAGTACTTC. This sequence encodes CSALGDRTYEQYF.

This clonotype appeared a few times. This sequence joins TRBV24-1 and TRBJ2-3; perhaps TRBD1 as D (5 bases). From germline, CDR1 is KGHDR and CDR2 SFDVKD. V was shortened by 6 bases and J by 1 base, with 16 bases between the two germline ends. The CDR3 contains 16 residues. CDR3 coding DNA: TGTGCCACCAGTTCGTTTGCCAGGGATGGCACAGATACGCAGTATTTT. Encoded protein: CATSSFARDGTDTQYF.

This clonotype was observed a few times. CDR3 region: CASSPGQSHTDTQYF. DNA of the CDR3: TGCGCCAGCAGCCCCGGACAGAGTCACACAGATACGCAGTATTTT. The rearrangement joins TRBV5-1 to TRBJ2-3, with D possibly matching TRBD1 (6 bases). The V end was cut by 4 bases, the J end by 2 bases, with 14 bases between. CDR1 and CDR2 from the germline V gene are SGHRS and YFSETQ. CDR3 length equals 15 residues.